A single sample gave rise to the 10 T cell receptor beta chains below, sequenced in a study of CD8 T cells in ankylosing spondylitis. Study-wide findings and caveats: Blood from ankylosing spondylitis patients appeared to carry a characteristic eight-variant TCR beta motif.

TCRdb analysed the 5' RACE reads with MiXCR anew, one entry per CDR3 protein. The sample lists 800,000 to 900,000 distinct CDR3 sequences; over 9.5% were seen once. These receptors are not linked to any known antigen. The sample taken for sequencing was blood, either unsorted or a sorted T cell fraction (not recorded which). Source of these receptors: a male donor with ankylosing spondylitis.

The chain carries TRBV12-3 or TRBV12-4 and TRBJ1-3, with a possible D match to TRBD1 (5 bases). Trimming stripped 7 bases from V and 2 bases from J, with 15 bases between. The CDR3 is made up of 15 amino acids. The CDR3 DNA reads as TGTGCCAGCACCGCAGGGTTCCCCACTGGAAACACCATATATTTT. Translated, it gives CASTAGFPTGNTIYF.

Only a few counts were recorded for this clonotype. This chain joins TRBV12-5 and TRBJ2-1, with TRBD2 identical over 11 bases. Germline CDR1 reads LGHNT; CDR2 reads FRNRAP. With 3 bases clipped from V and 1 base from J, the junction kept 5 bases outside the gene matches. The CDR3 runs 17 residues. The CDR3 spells CASGFGTSGGSYNEQFF. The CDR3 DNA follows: TGTGCTAGTGGTTTCGGGACTAGCGGTGGGTCCTACAATGAGCAGTTCTTC.

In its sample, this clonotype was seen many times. The chain's CDR3 is CASSLGLAFQETQYF. CDR3 bases: TGTGCCAGCAGCCTGGGACTAGCCTTTCAAGAGACCCAGTACTTC. The chain carries TRBV7-2 and TRBJ2-5, with 9 positions matching TRBD2. The length of the CDR3 is 15 residues. From germline, CDR1 is SGHTA and CDR2 FQGNSA. The V segment lost 5 bases and the J segment 2 bases; nucleotides outside the gene matches: 6. Drawing the rest from reference TRBV7-2 and TRBJ2-5, the complete variable domain is GAGVSQSPSNKVTEKGKDVELRCDPISGHTALYWYRQSLGQGLEFLIYFQGNSAPDKSGLPSDRFSAERTGGSVSTLTIQRTQQEDSAVYLCASSLGLAFQETQYFGPGTRLLVL.

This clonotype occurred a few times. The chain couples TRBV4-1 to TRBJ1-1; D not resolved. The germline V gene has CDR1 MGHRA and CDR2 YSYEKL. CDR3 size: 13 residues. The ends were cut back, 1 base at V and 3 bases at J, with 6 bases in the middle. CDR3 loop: CASSQVVDTEAFF. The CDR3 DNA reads TGCGCCAGCAGCCAAGTGGTGGACACTGAAGCTTTCTTT.

The CDR3 DNA follows: TGTGCCAGCAGCTTCTCGGGACAGGGATCCTACGAGCAGTACTTC. It translates to CASSFSGQGSYEQYF. The rearrangement uses TRBV11-2 and TRBJ2-7; 9 nucleotides line up with TRBD1. V lost 3 bases, J lost 1 base, and 4 bases stayed unmatched. The CDR3 extends over 15 amino acids. In germline, CDR1 is SGHAT, CDR2 FQNNGV.

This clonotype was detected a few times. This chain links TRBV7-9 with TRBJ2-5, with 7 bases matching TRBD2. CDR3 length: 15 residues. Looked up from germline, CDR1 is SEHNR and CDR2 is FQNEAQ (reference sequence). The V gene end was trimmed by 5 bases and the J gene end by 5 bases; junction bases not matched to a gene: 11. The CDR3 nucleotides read TGTGCCAGCAGCCGCCGGGAGGCACGTCTCGAGACCCAGTACTTC. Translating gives CASSRREARLETQYF.

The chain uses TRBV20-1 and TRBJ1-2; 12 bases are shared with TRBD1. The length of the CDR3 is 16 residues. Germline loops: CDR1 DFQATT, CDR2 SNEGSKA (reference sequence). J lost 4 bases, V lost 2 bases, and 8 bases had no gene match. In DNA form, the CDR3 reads TGCAGTGCTAGATCGGGACAGGGGGCGCGGGGCTATGGCTACACCTTC. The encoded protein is CSARSGQGARGYGYTF.

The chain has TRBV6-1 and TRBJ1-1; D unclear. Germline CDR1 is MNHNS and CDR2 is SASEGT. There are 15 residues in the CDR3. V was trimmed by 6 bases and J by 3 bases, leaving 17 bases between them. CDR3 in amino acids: CASRRTTPGDTEAFF. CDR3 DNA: TGTGCCAGCAGGCGAACAACACCTGGCGACACTGAAGCTTTCTTT.

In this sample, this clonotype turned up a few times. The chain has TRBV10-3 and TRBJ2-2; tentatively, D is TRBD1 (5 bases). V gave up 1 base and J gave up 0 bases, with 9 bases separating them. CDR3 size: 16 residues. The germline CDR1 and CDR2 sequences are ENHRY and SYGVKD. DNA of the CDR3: TGTGCCATCAGTGAGTGGGGCAGGTCGAACACCGGGGAGCTGTTTTTT. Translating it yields CAISEWGRSNTGELFF.

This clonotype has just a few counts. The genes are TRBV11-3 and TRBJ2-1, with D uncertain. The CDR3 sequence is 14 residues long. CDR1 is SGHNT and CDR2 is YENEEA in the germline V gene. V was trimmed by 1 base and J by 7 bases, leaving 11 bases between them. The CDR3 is CASSLGGSENEQFF. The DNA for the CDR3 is TGTGCCAGCAGCTTAGGTGGCAGCGAAAATGAGCAGTTCTTC. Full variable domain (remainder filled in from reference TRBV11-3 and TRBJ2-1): EAGVVQSPRYKIIEKKQPVAFWCNPISGHNTLYWYLQNLGQGPELLIRYENEEAVDDSQLPKDRFSAERLKGVDSTLKIQPAELGDSAVYLCASSLGGSENEQFFGPGTRLTVL.